This entry lists 22 T cell receptor beta chains sequenced from one sample in a study of blood T cell repertoires in COVID-19. The repertoire was sequenced with immunoSEQ multiplex PCR; TCRdb's copy has only in-frame clones and lacks some. The sample comprises about 250,000 clones, around 89% of which are singletons, and around 0.84% rests with the top ten. Sequenced: peripheral blood. The receptors here all came from a man aged 25-40 years with acute or convalescent COVID-19.

The chain has TRBV7-6 and TRBJ1-1, with D perhaps matching TRBD1 (6 bases). Per the germline V gene, CDR1 is SGHVS and CDR2 is FNYEAQ. The V end was cut by 5 bases, the J end by 0 bases, with 13 bases between. This CDR3 contains 15 residues. CDR3 amino acids: CASSPETGMNTEAFF. DNA of the CDR3: TGTGCCAGCAGCCCGGAGACAGGAATGAACACTGAAGCTTTCTTT.

The rearrangement joins TRBV29-1 to TRBJ2-7; D possibly corresponds to TRBD2 (6 bases). V lost 5 bases and J 5 bases, leaving 13 bases between the germline ends. CDR3 length: 12 amino acids. Germline CDR1 and CDR2: SQVTM and ANQGSEA. The CDR3 nucleotides read TGCAGCGTTATAACGTGGGGGGACGAGCAGTACTTC. Its translation: CSVITWGDEQYF.

This rearrangement joins TRBV5-1 to TRBJ2-3; TRBD2 aligns across 7 bases. Germline CDR1 is SGHRS and CDR2 is YFSETQ. V shed 9 bases, J shed 6 bases, and the junction held 16 bases outside the gene matches. CDR3 length equals 15 residues. CDR3 bases: TGCGCCACCAGGGAACATGGGGGGGTCGGGGATACGCAGTATTTT. Translating it yields CATREHGGVGDTQYF.

The genes are TRBV5-6 and TRBJ2-7; weak D call: TRBD1 (6 bases). Germline values: CDR1 SGHDT, CDR2 YYEEEE. Between the trimmed V and J ends, which lost 4 bases and 2 bases, there was a span of 13 bases. This CDR3 contains 14 residues. The CDR3 protein is CASSPSPGAYEQYF. DNA for the CDR3: TGTGCCAGCAGCCCTTCGCCAGGGGCCTACGAGCAGTACTTC.

This clone was counted only a few times. V gene TRBV27 combines with J gene TRBJ1-3; D is ambiguous. Deletions cut 6 bases from V and 3 bases from J, with 3 bases between. This CDR3 has 11 amino acids. Germline-derived CDR1 and CDR2 are MNHEY and SMNVEV (reference sequence). The CDR3 nucleotides are TGTGCCAGCAGACATGGAAACACCATATATTTT. It codes for CASRHGNTIYF.

The sample holds one count of this clone. The CDR3 nucleotides read TGTGCCAGCAATGGGGCTACTAACTATGGCTACACCTTC. It translates to CASNGATNYGYTF. The V and J genes are TRBV28 and TRBJ1-2, with D perhaps TRBD1 (5 bases). This CDR3 comprises 13 residues. The germline V gene has CDR1 MDHEN and CDR2 SYDVKM. V shed 7 bases and J shed 0 bases, with 9 bases lying between them.

This rearrangement joins TRBV7-2 to TRBJ2-1, with TRBD2 identical over 8 bases. Germline lookup yields CDR1 SGHTA and CDR2 FQGNSA. Germline trimming cut 0 bases from V and 9 bases from J; bases unmatched to any gene: 4. This CDR3 is built from 14 residues. The CDR3 sequence is CASSLAGLGAEQFF. The CDR3 nucleotides are TGTGCCAGCAGCTTAGCGGGACTAGGCGCTGAGCAGTTCTTC.

The chain recombines TRBV15 with TRBJ2-1; TRBD2 matches 8 bases. This CDR3 has 16 amino acids. V trimming: 5 bases; J trimming: 4 bases; junction bases outside the gene matches: 10. Germline loops: CDR1 LNHNV, CDR2 YYDKDF (reference sequence). This chain's CDR3 is CATSPPLVAGYNEQFF. The CDR3 nucleotides are TGTGCCACCAGCCCCCCACTAGTAGCGGGATACAATGAGCAGTTCTTC.

CDR3 coding DNA: TGTGCCACCAGTGATCCGGGACTAGCGGGAGCCGGGGAGCTGTTTTTT. It is translated as CATSDPGLAGAGELFF. The V gene is TRBV24-1, the J gene TRBJ2-2; 14 bases are shared with TRBD2. Per germline, CDR1 KGHDR and CDR2 SFDVKD. With 3 bases clipped from V and 6 bases from J, the junction kept 2 bases outside the gene matches. The CDR3 has 16 amino acids.

This clone has more than one count but fewer than ten. The V gene is TRBV27, the J gene TRBJ1-1; possibly TRBD1 for D (5 bases). The length of the CDR3 is 14 residues. Trimming took off 2 bases at V and 5 bases at J, with 12 bases between the two ends. CDR1 and CDR2 from the germline V gene are MNHEY and SMNVEV (reference sequence). The CDR3 sequence: CASSLGAGWTEAFF. DNA of the CDR3: TGTGCCAGCAGTTTAGGGGCAGGGTGGACTGAAGCTTTCTTT.

The CDR3 DNA sequence: TGTGCCAGCAGTGAACTTACGGGGTATCAGCCCCAGCATTTT. It translates to CASSELTGYQPQHF. The genes are TRBV2 and TRBJ1-5; no clear D gene. V was trimmed by 2 bases and J by 5 bases, leaving 10 bases between them. CDR3 length: 14 amino acids. The germline V gene encodes CDR1 SNHLY and CDR2 FYNNEI.

V gene TRBV28 combines with J gene TRBJ1-5, with 8 bases that match TRBD1. The CDR3 totals 16 residues. The V and J ends lost 4 bases and 5 bases, in that order; junction bases with no gene match: 10. In germline, CDR1 is MDHEN, CDR2 SYDVKM. The CDR3 DNA sequence: TGTGCCAGCAGTTCCTCAGGACAGGGAAGGGATCAGCCCCAGCATTTT. This translates into CASSSSGQGRDQPQHF.

The V and J genes are TRBV3-1 (or the pseudogene TRBV3-2) and TRBJ1-1; TRBD1 is a possible D gene (6 bases). Trimming removed 0 bases from V and 9 bases from J, with 11 bases in between. Germline assignment: CDR1 LGHDT and CDR2 YNNKEL (reference sequence). The CDR3 runs 13 residues. The CDR3 nucleotides are TGTGCCAGCAGCCAAGATCTAGGGGGTAAAGCTTTCTTT. Protein product: CASSQDLGGKAFF.

The chain joins TRBV4-1 to TRBJ2-7; 8 nucleotides align to TRBD1. The CDR3 extends over 15 amino acids. V shed 3 bases, J shed 4 bases, and the junction held 8 bases outside the gene matches. Germline assignment: CDR1 MGHRA and CDR2 YSYEKL. CDR3 residues: CASSQATGQGYEQYF. CDR3 coding DNA: TGCGCCAGCAGCCAGGCCACCGGACAGGGATACGAGCAGTACTTC.

The V gene is TRBV6-5, the J gene TRBJ1-3; a weak D match, TRBD1 (6 bases). Trimming took 6 bases from V and 7 from J, leaving 13 bases between them. CDR3 size: 13 residues. Germline CDR1 reads MNHEY; CDR2 reads SVGAGI. The CDR3, as DNA: TGTGCCAGCAGACGAGACAGGAGTAACACCATATATTTT. Its protein product is CASRRDRSNTIYF.

There are a few counts of this clone. The genes are TRBV18 and TRBJ2-7; 9 bases are a match to TRBD2. The ends lost 6 bases at V and 7 bases at J; junction bases unmatched: 10. Germline V gene sequence: CDR1 KGHSH, CDR2 LQKENI. The CDR3 totals 14 residues. The chain's CDR3 is CASSGSGGSREQYF. In nucleotides, the CDR3 is TGTGCCAGCTCGGGAAGCGGGGGGTCGAGAGAGCAGTACTTC. Full variable domain (outside the CDR3, taken from reference TRBV18 and TRBJ2-7): NAGVMQNPRHLVRRRGQEARLRCSPMKGHSHVYWYRQLPEEGLKFMVYLQKENIIDESGMPKERFSAEFPKEGPSILRIQQVVRGDSAAYFCASSGSGGSREQYFGPGTRLTVT.

A single count supports this clone. The CDR3 sequence: CASTEGDLLGTEAFF. In nucleotides, the CDR3 is TGCGCCAGCACCGAAGGGGATTTGTTGGGAACTGAAGCTTTCTTT. The chain joins TRBV5-1 to TRBJ1-1, with D tentatively TRBD1 (5 bases). The V end lost 6 bases, the J end lost 5 bases, and 20 bases lay between the germline ends. This CDR3 contains 15 residues. The germline V gene has CDR1 SGHRS and CDR2 YFSETQ.

Comments on this clone: Different DNA sequences within this sample yield the same CDR3. The chain employs TRBV9 and TRBJ1-2; TRBD1 might be the D (5 bases). The CDR3 totals 14 residues. V was pared by 5 bases and J by 2 bases, with 13 bases between. CDR1 and CDR2 from the germline V gene are SGDLS and YYNGEE. The chain's CDR3 is CASSAASGNYGYTF. CDR3 DNA sequence: TGTGCCAGCAGTGCCGCATCAGGGAACTATGGCTACACCTTC.

The V call is TRBV19, the J call TRBJ2-3; D unresolved. Trimming stripped 5 bases from V and 0 bases from J, with 9 bases between. Germline V gene data show CDR1 as LNHDA and CDR2 as SQIVND (reference sequence). The CDR3 has 14 residues. The CDR3 here is CASSRQASTDTQYF. The CDR3 region has the DNA TGTGCCAGTAGTCGTCAGGCTAGCACAGATACGCAGTATTTT.

As DNA, the CDR3 is TGTGCCAGCAGCGTAGACGGCGGGGGAGATACGCAGTATTTT. Its translation is CASSVDGGGDTQYF. The chain recombines TRBV9 with TRBJ2-3, with 7 nucleotides matching TRBD2. V shed 0 bases, J shed 5 bases, and the junction held 3 bases outside the gene matches. This CDR3 has 14 amino acids. Germline V CDR1 and CDR2: SGDLS, YYNGEE.

V gene TRBV5-6 combines with J gene TRBJ1-3; D not resolved. There are 14 residues in the CDR3. The germline V gene has CDR1 SGHDT and CDR2 YYEEEE. V shed 4 bases and J shed 0 bases, with 8 bases lying between them. CDR3 DNA sequence: TGTGCCAGCAGCGCCGTCAGCTCTGGAAACACCATATATTTT. Residues: CASSAVSSGNTIYF.

Comments on this clone: The identical CDR3 is also encoded by other nucleotide sequences in the sample. The chain is built from TRBV4-1 and TRBJ1-3; TRBD1 might be the D (5 bases). There are 16 residues in the CDR3. The germline V and J ends were trimmed by 0 bases and 0 bases, with 9 bases remaining between them. Germline CDR1 MGHRA, CDR2 YSYEKL. This CDR3 reads CASSQEGQISGNTIYF. The CDR3 DNA reads as TGCGCCAGCAGCCAAGAAGGACAAATCTCTGGAAACACCATATATTTT.